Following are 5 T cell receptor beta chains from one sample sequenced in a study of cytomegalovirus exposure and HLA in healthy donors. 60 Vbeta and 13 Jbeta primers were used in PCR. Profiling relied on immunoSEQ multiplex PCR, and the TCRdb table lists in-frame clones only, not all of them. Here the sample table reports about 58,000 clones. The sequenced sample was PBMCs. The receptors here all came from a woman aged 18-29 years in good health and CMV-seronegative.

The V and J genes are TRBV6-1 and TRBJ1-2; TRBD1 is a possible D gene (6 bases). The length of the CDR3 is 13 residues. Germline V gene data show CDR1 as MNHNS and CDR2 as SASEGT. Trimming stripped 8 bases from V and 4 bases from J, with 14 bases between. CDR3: CASGRGTSYGYTF. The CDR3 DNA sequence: TGTGCCAGCGGCAGGGGAACCTCCTATGGCTACACCTTC.

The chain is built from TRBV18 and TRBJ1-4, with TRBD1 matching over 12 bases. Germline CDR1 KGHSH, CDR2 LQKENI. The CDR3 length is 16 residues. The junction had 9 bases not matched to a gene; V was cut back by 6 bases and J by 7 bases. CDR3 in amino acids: CASSQYRDRGREKLFF. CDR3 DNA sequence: TGTGCCAGCTCCCAATACCGGGACAGGGGGCGTGAAAAACTGTTTTTT.

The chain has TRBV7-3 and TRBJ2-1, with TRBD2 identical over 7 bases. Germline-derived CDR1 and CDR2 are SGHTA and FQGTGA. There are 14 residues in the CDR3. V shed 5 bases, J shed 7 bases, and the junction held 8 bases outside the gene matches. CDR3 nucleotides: TGTGCCAGCAGCCCCGTCGGACTAGTAAATGAGCAGTTCTTC. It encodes CASSPVGLVNEQFF.

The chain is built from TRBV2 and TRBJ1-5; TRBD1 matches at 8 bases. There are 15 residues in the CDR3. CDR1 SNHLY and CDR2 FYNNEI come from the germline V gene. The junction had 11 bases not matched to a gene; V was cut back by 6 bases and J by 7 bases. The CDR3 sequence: CASSGWTGTDQPQHF. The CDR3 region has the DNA TGTGCCAGCAGCGGTTGGACAGGGACGGACCAGCCCCAGCATTTT.

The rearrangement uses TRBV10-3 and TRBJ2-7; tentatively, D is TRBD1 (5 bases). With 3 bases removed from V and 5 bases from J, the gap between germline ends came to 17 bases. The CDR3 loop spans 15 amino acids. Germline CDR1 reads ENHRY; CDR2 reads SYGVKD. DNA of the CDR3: TGTGCCATCAGTGAAGGTGGGGCCAGCACTCACGAGCAGTACTTC. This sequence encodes CAISEGGASTHEQYF.